The 7 T cell receptor beta chains below all came from one sample that was sequenced in a study of CD8 T cells in ankylosing spondylitis. Overall study findings and caveats: Eight highly homologous variants formed a TCR beta motif that appeared characteristic of ankylosing spondylitis blood.

What these receptors recognize is not known. TCRdb re-called the 5' RACE reads with MiXCR, one entry per CDR3 protein. This table holds roughly 220,000 distinct CDR3 sequences, approximately 16% found once. The sample taken for sequencing was blood, either unsorted or a sorted T cell fraction (not recorded which). Source of these receptors: a male donor with ankylosing spondylitis.

This clonotype was counted a few times. The gene calls are TRBV7-8 and TRBJ2-7; 14 nucleotides agree with TRBD2. This CDR3 region has 16 residues. The germline CDR1 and CDR2 sequences are SGHVS and FQNEAQ. With 5 bases clipped from V and 1 base from J, the junction kept 4 bases outside the gene matches. The CDR3 sequence is CASSLGLAGESYEQYF. The CDR3 coding sequence is TGTGCCAGCAGCCTGGGACTAGCGGGAGAATCCTACGAGCAGTACTTC.

This chain uses TRBV7-9 with TRBJ2-1; D remains unclear. Per germline, CDR1 SEHNR and CDR2 FQNEAQ (reference sequence). The ends were cut back, 5 bases at V and 10 bases at J, with 18 bases in the middle. There are 14 residues in the CDR3. CDR3 sequence reads: CASSPPPEIREQFF. In DNA, the CDR3 is TGTGCCAGCAGCCCTCCCCCAGAAATCCGAGAGCAGTTCTTC.

The V gene is TRBV28, the J gene TRBJ2-1; unclear D gene. Germline V CDR1 and CDR2: MDHEN, SYDVKM. The CDR3 length is 13 residues. V gave up 4 bases and J gave up 7 bases, with 11 bases separating them. The CDR3 protein is CASSWEVENEQFF. CDR3 nucleotide sequence: TGTGCCAGCAGTTGGGAAGTGGAGAATGAGCAGTTCTTC.

The gene calls are TRBV6-6 and TRBJ2-7, with unresolved D. The V and J ends lost 3 bases and 3 bases respectively, with 9 bases between them. Germline V CDR1 and CDR2: MNHNY, SVGAGI (reference sequence). The CDR3 length is 13 residues. CDR3 residues: CASSYSMNYEQYF. In DNA form, the CDR3 reads TGTGCCAGCAGTTATTCCATGAACTACGAGCAGTACTTC.

J is TRBJ1-2 and V is TRBV4-1; no clear D. CDR3 length equals 15 residues. Germline V gives CDR1 MGHRA, CDR2 YSYEKL. Trimming removed 0 bases at V and 6 bases at J, with 14 bases between. CDR3 loop: CASSQDFRSRDGYTF. In nucleotides, the CDR3 is TGCGCCAGCAGCCAAGATTTCCGCTCGCGGGATGGCTACACCTTC.

The chain is built from TRBV5-1 and TRBJ2-3; 11 nucleotides agree with TRBD2. Per the germline V gene, CDR1 is SGHRS and CDR2 is YFSETQ. The CDR3 consists of 15 residues. With 3 bases clipped from V and 3 bases from J, the junction kept 3 bases outside the gene matches. CDR3 coding DNA: TGCGCCAGCAGCTGGGGGACTAGCGGAACAGATACGCAGTATTTT. This encodes CASSWGTSGTDTQYF.

This clonotype occurred many times. This sequence joins TRBV12-3 or TRBV12-4 and TRBJ2-1; 7 nucleotides match TRBD2. The V gene end was trimmed by 3 bases and the J gene end by 9 bases; junction bases not matched to a gene: 8. The CDR3 consists of 14 residues. The CDR3 loop reads CASSLLAGVIEQFF. The CDR3 DNA reads TGTGCCAGCAGTTTGTTGGCGGGAGTGATTGAGCAGTTCTTC.